Presented here are 9 T cell receptor beta chains from one specimen sequenced in a study of blood T cell repertoires in COVID-19. Assay used: immunoSEQ multiplex PCR; TCRdb lists only in-frame clones, some missing. The table shows 110,000 or so clones, with around 85% occurring only once. Sequenced material: peripheral blood. These receptors were collected from a man in his 60s with acute or convalescent COVID-19.

The V call is TRBV6-2 or TRBV6-3, the J call TRBJ1-2; D gene ambiguous. The CDR3 extends over 14 amino acids. Deletions cut 5 bases from V and 8 bases from J, with 18 bases between. The V gene's germline CDR1 is MNHEY and CDR2 SVGEGT. CDR3 loop: CASSPARAVGGYTF. The CDR3 nucleotides are TGTGCCAGCAGTCCGGCGCGGGCAGTTGGAGGCTACACCTTC.

The rearrangement joins TRBV5-4 to TRBJ2-7; TRBD1 matches at 11 bases. Per germline, CDR1 SGHNT and CDR2 YYREEE (reference sequence). This CDR3 is 15 amino acids long. With 6 bases clipped from V and 3 bases from J, the junction kept 8 bases outside the gene matches. DNA of the CDR3: TGTGCCAGCACCCTGGGGGGACAGGGGGTCTACGAGCAGTACTTC. It codes for CASTLGGQGVYEQYF. Based on the CDR3 plus reference TRBV5-4 and TRBJ2-7, the full variable domain is ETGVTQSPTHLIKTRGQQVTLRCSSQSGHNTVSWYQQALGQGPQFIFQYYREEENGRGNFPPRFSGLQFPNYSSELNVNALELDDSALYLCASTLGGQGVYEQYFGPGTRLTVT.

This clone has just a few counts. The chain uses TRBV28 and TRBJ2-2; unclear D gene. Trimming left V 3 bases short and J 0 bases short, with 8 bases between. Germline V CDR1 and CDR2: MDHEN, SYDVKM. CDR3 length: 15 amino acids. CDR3 nucleotides: TGTGCCAGCAGTTTGTCCTCCGCGAACACCGGGGAGCTGTTTTTT. Translated, it gives CASSLSSANTGELFF.

The chain is built from TRBV6-1 and TRBJ2-1, with D maybe TRBD1 (6 bases). The CDR3 contains 17 residues. Germline CDR1 and CDR2: MNHNS and SASEGT. V lost 3 bases, J lost 4 bases, and 19 bases lay in between. In nucleotides, the CDR3 is TGTGCCAGCAGTGAGAGACAGGAGAGCCTCATTTACAATGAGCAGTTCTTC. As protein: CASSERQESLIYNEQFF.

Of note for this clone: Other DNA sequences in the same sample also yield this CDR3. The V and J genes are TRBV6-5 and TRBJ2-1, with 7 bases identical to TRBD1. CDR3 length equals 14 residues. V shed 9 bases and J 0 bases; nucleotides not matched to a gene: 5. CDR1 is MNHEY and CDR2 is SVGAGI in the germline V gene. The CDR3 spells CASSRDSSYNEQFF. In DNA, the CDR3 is TGTGCCAGTTCAAGGGACAGCTCCTACAATGAGCAGTTCTTC.

The V gene is TRBV5-6, the J gene TRBJ1-2; a possible D gene is TRBD1 (5 bases). V was pared by 1 base and J by 0 bases, with 7 bases between. The CDR3 consists of 14 residues. Germline values: CDR1 SGHDT, CDR2 YYEEEE. The CDR3 DNA reads TGTGCCAGCAGCTTGCGGACAACTAACTATGGCTACACCTTC. The encoded protein is CASSLRTTNYGYTF.

The chain employs TRBV27 and TRBJ1-2, with 8 bases that match TRBD1. Germline V CDR1 and CDR2: MNHEY, SMNVEV (reference sequence). The CDR3 is 13 residues long. Trimming took 6 bases from V and 6 from J; bases not matched to a gene: 6. CDR3 sequence (DNA): TGTGCCAGCAGCATCAGGGGGCCCAATGGCTACACCTTC. It is translated as CASSIRGPNGYTF.

The J gene is TRBJ2-7, the V gene TRBV7-9; D is possibly TRBD1 (5 bases). This CDR3 is built from 14 residues. The V gene's germline CDR1 is SEHNR and CDR2 FQNEAQ (reference sequence). Trimming stripped 4 bases from V and 0 bases from J, with 10 bases between. The CDR3 DNA is TGTGCCAGCAGCTCAGACAGACGCTCCTACGAGCAGTACTTC. This sequence encodes CASSSDRRSYEQYF.

V usage is TRBV27 and J usage is TRBJ1-2; the D gene is possibly TRBD1 (5 bases). V shed 3 bases and J shed 6 bases, with 11 bases lying between them. Germline lookup yields CDR1 MNHEY and CDR2 SMNVEV (reference sequence). The CDR3 consists of 13 residues. The CDR3 reads CASSFSIQDGYTF. CDR3 sequence (DNA): TGTGCCAGCAGTTTTTCCATACAGGATGGCTACACCTTC.